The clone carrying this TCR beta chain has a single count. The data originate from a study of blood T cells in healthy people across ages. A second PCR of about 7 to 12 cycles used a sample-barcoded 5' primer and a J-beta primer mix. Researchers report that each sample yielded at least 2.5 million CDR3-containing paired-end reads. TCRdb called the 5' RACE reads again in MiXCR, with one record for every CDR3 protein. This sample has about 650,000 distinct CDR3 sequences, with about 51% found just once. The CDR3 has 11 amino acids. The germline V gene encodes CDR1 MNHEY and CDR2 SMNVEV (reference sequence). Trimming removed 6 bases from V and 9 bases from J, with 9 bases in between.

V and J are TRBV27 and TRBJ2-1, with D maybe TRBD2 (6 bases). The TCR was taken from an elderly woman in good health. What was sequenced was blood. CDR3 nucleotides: TGTGCCAGCAGATCGGGAGCTGAGCAGTTCTTC. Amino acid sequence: CASRSGAEQFF.